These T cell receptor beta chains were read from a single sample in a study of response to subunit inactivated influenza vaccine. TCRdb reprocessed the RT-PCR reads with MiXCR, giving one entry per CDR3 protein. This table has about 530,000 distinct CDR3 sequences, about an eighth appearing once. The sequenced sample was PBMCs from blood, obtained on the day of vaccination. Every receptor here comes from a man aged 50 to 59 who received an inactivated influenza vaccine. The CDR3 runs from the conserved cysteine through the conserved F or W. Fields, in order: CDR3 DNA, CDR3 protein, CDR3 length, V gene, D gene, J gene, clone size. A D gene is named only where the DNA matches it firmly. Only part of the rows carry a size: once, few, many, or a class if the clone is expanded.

TGTGCCAGCAGCTTTTCCCTCGGCGGGCGATACTACTCTGGGGCCAACGTCCTGACTTTC,CASSFSLGGRYYSGANVLTF,20,TRBV11-2,-,TRBJ2-6,-
TGCAGTGCTGCGGGATTGAAGTTTGAGACCCAGTACTTC,CSAAGLKFETQYF,13,TRBV20-1,-,TRBJ2-5,-
TGTGCCAGCAGCGTAGGAGATAGCGGGAGATTACTCGGGAATGAGCAGTTCTTC,CASSVGDSGRLLGNEQFF,18,TRBV9,TRBD2,TRBJ2-1,-
TGTGCCAGCAGTGAATATAGCGGGGGGGGAGCTTTCTTT,CASSEYSGGGAFF,13,TRBV25-1,-,TRBJ1-1,-
TGTGCCAGCAGCCAATTAGCGGGAGGCCGAGAGCAGTTCTTC,CASSQLAGGREQFF,14,TRBV3-1,TRBD2,TRBJ2-1,few
TGCGCCAGCAGCTTGTTAGCGCCCCTGGCTGGGACAACGGGCACAGATACGCAGTATTTT,CASSLLAPLAGTTGTDTQYF,20,TRBV5-1,-,TRBJ2-3,-
TGTGCCAGCAGCGTAGTAGACCGGGGGACCGAGCAGTACTTC,CASSVVDRGTEQYF,14,TRBV9,-,TRBJ2-7,few
TGCAGTGCGACTAGCGGGCCTAGCACAGATACGCAGTATTTT,CSATSGPSTDTQYF,14,TRBV20-1,TRBD2,TRBJ2-3,many
TGTGCCAGCAGCGTGGTTCCGGGTGGCCGCGAGCAGTACTTC,CASSVVPGGREQYF,14,TRBV9,-,TRBJ2-7,-
TGTGCCAGCAGTTATAGCCTTACAGATACGCAGTATTTT,CASSYSLTDTQYF,13,TRBV28,-,TRBJ2-3,-
TGCGCCAGCAGCTTGGGCGGGACAGGGAACTACAATGAGCAGTTCTTC,CASSLGGTGNYNEQFF,16,TRBV5-1,TRBD1,TRBJ2-1,few
TGTGCCAGCAGCCAAGAGTCCAGGAGCACTGAAGCTTTCTTT,CASSQESRSTEAFF,14,TRBV3-1,-,TRBJ1-1,-
TGCAGTGCTAGAGTTCATGGCAGCCGAAATCAGCCCCAGCATTTT,CSARVHGSRNQPQHF,15,TRBV20-1,-,TRBJ1-5,many
TGCGCCAGCAGCTTGGTGGAGGGTATCTCACCCCTCCACTTT,CASSLVEGISPLHF,14,TRBV5-1,-,TRBJ1-6,-
TGTGCCAGCAGTTTCTCTTTGCCCGATACGCAGTATTTT,CASSFSLPDTQYF,13,TRBV12-3/TRBV12-4,-,TRBJ2-3,few
TGTGCCAGCAGGATAGGCTTCAGCTCCTACAATGAGCAGTTCTTC,CASRIGFSSYNEQFF,15,TRBV7-9,-,TRBJ2-1,few
TGTGCCAGCATAACGAACACCGGGGAGCTGTTTTTT,CASITNTGELFF,12,TRBV6-2/TRBV6-3,-,TRBJ2-2,few
TGTGCCAGCAGTTATGGCGGCAGGGGAATCGGAGAGACCCAGTACTTC,CASSYGGRGIGETQYF,16,TRBV6-5,-,TRBJ2-5,-
TGCGCCAGCAGCTTGGCCTTAGCGGGGGGACTATCCACAGATACGCAGTATTTT,CASSLALAGGLSTDTQYF,18,TRBV5-1,TRBD2,TRBJ2-3,-
TGCAGTGCGCCAGTTGAGAGCACAGATACGCAGTATTTT,CSAPVESTDTQYF,13,TRBV20-1,-,TRBJ2-3,-
TGCAGTGCTAGAGTCTCGGGCAGGGGGTACGAGCAGTACTTC,CSARVSGRGYEQYF,14,TRBV20-1,TRBD1,TRBJ2-7,few
TGCAGTGCTCCCGACAGCAATGAGCAGTTCTTC,CSAPDSNEQFF,11,TRBV20-1,-,TRBJ2-1,few